This paragraph covers one TCR beta chain sequence. The antigen remains unidentified. Trimming cost V 3 bases and J 1 base; bases outside gene matches: 0. The CDR3 is 14 residues long. From germline, CDR1 is MNHEY and CDR2 SMNVEV (reference sequence). The assay was immunoSEQ multiplex PCR, and TCRdb's table has in-frame clones only and misses some. This sample has around 58,000 clones, with approximately 84% found just once. The data derive from a study of OX40 agonist ivuxolimab in advanced cancers. Study summary: At 82.7% male, the cohort had a mean age of around 56 years, ranging from about 20 to 90.

Study results and caveats: At 0.1 to 3.0 mg/kg, clonal expansion of CD4+ and CD8+ blood T cells had occurred by week 6.

This material consisted of CD4+ or CD8+ T cells sorted from blood, taken in a trial of the OX40 agonist ivuxolimab. The J gene is TRBJ2-7, the V gene TRBV27; 10 bases match TRBD1. This sequence was found in an adult with an advanced solid tumor such as melanoma, head and neck, liver or kidney cancer. DNA for the CDR3: TGTGCCAGCAGTTTGGACAGGGGGTCCTACGAGCAGTACTTC. Translated: CASSLDRGSYEQYF.